Sequencing of this TCR beta chain was carried out in a study of T cell changes during pregnancy in multiple sclerosis. TCRdb's table, derived via immunoSEQ multiplex PCR, lists solely in-frame clones and lacks some. The top ten hold over 9% of the sample, which has around 20,000 clones, approximately 81% seen once. Trimming cost V 3 bases and J 6 bases, with 14 bases left between them. Germline values: CDR1 SNHLY, CDR2 FYNNEI. This CDR3 has 14 residues. This specimen was CD8+ T cells from peripheral blood mononuclear cells, taken after pregnancy. This clonotype was obtained from a female donor with multiple sclerosis, enrolled in a pregnancy study. The rearrangement uses TRBV2 and TRBJ1-2; a weak D match, TRBD1 (5 bases). The CDR3 spells CASSETVGADGYTF. CDR3 bases: TGTGCCAGCAGTGAGACGGTAGGGGCGGATGGCTACACCTTC.